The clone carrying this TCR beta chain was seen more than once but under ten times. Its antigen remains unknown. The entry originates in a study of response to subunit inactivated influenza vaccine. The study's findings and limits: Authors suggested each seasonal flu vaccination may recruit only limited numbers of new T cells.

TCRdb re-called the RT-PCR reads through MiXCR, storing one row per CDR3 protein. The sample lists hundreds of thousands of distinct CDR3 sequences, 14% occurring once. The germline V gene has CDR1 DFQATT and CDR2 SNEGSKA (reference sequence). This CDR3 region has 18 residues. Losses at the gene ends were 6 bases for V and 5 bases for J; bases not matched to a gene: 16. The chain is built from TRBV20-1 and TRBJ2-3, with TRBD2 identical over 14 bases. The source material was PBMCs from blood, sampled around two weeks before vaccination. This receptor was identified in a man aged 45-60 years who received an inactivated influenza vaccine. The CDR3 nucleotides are TGCAGTGCCACGGGTGGACTAGCGGGAGGATGGGAGAAAGATACGCAGTATTTT. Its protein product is CSATGGLAGGWEKDTQYF.